The next 31 T cell receptor beta chains were all read from a single sample in a study of blood T cell repertoires in COVID-19. Assay: immunoSEQ multiplex PCR; the TCRdb copy retains only in-frame clones and omits some. In the table there are roughly 290,000 clones, approximately 85% of which are singletons. Specimen: PBMCs or T cells enriched from blood (not recorded which). Source of these receptors: a man aged 30 to 45 who had recovered from COVID-19.

The rearrangement links TRBV2 to TRBJ1-5; 7 nucleotides match TRBD1. From germline, CDR1 is SNHLY and CDR2 FYNNEI. With 3 bases clipped from V and 6 bases from J, the junction kept 5 bases outside the gene matches. The length of the CDR3 is 14 residues. The CDR3 sequence: CASSDRGRSQPQHF. For the CDR3, the DNA is TGTGCCAGCAGTGATAGGGGGCGAAGTCAGCCCCAGCATTTT.

This chain connects TRBV11-3 to TRBJ2-1, with D perhaps TRBD1 (6 bases). Trimming removed 2 bases from V and 2 bases from J, with 10 bases in between. CDR1 is SGHNT and CDR2 is YENEEA in the germline V gene. This CDR3 has 15 residues. CDR3 protein: CASSLMAGAYNEQFF. In DNA form, the CDR3 reads TGTGCCAGCAGCTTAATGGCAGGGGCCTACAATGAGCAGTTCTTC.

This chain joins TRBV5-1 and TRBJ1-2; D remains ambiguous. With 0 bases removed from V and 8 bases from J, the gap between germline ends came to 14 bases. The germline CDR1 and CDR2 sequences are SGHRS and YFSETQ. This CDR3 has 14 amino acids. CDR3 region: CASSLDLFGGGYTF. CDR3 nucleotide sequence: TGCGCCAGCAGCTTGGACCTTTTCGGAGGCGGCTACACCTTC.

The V and J genes are TRBV6-1 and TRBJ1-1; TRBD1 might be the D (5 bases). Germline lookup yields CDR1 MNHNS and CDR2 SASEGT. The CDR3 spans 15 residues. The V gene lost 3 bases and the J gene lost 8 bases, with 19 bases spanning the gap. The CDR3 region has the DNA TGTGCCAGCAGTGAGGATTCAGGGTCGTGGAAGGAAGCTTTCTTT. This translates into CASSEDSGSWKEAFF.

This chain connects TRBV7-9 to TRBJ1-2, with a weak D call TRBD1 (5 bases). V was shortened by 5 bases and J by 3 bases, with 13 bases between the two germline ends. The CDR3 sequence is 14 residues long. The germline gives CDR1 SEHNR, CDR2 FQNEAQ (reference sequence). CDR3 coding DNA: TGTGCCAGCAGCGAACCGGGGGATTACTATGGCTACACCTTC. It specifies CASSEPGDYYGYTF.

This clone appeared once. The V call is TRBV7-9, the J call TRBJ1-6, with 9 bases lining up with TRBD1. This CDR3 contains 14 residues. Germline V gives CDR1 SEHNR, CDR2 FQNEAQ (reference sequence). Trimming removed 5 bases from V and 6 bases from J; junction bases left unmatched: 2. The DNA of the CDR3 is TGTGCCAGCAGCCAACAGGGGGCTAATTCACCCCTCCACTTT. As protein: CASSQQGANSPLHF.

The chain uses TRBV19 and TRBJ1-5; a possible D gene is TRBD1 (6 bases). V lost 9 bases, J lost 5 bases, and 17 bases lay in between. CDR1 LNHDA and CDR2 SQIVND come from the germline V gene (reference sequence). This CDR3 is built from 14 residues. The CDR3: CASNPRGAYQPQHF. The CDR3 nucleotides are TGTGCCAGCAACCCACGGGGGGCGTATCAGCCCCAGCATTTT.

This chain connects TRBV5-1 to TRBJ2-2; no clear D. CDR1 SGHRS and CDR2 YFSETQ come from the germline V gene. CDR3 length: 15 amino acids. Trimming stripped 0 bases from V and 1 base from J, with 7 bases between. CDR3 in amino acids: CASSLAGQNTGELFF. CDR3 DNA sequence: TGCGCCAGCAGCTTGGCTGGGCAGAACACCGGGGAGCTGTTTTTT.

This clone showed up many times. The CDR3 loop reads CATSSRITGMPLHF. As DNA, the CDR3 is TGTGCCACCAGCAGTAGAATCACAGGGATGCCCCTCCACTTT. This chain joins TRBV15 and TRBJ1-6, with D perhaps TRBD1 (6 bases). The V gene's germline CDR1 is LNHNV and CDR2 YYDKDF (reference sequence). V lost 3 bases and J lost 13, with 16 bases in between. There are 14 residues in the CDR3.

The CDR3 spells CASSPQEGNTEAFF. CDR3 sequence (DNA): TGCGCCAGCTCCCCCCAGGAGGGGAACACTGAAGCTTTCTTT. The chain couples TRBV23-1 to TRBJ1-1; D gene ambiguous. TRBV23-1 is marked as an open reading frame, function uncertain. There are 14 residues in the CDR3. Trimming left V 8 bases short and J 1 base short, with 14 bases between.

This chain connects TRBV11-2 to TRBJ2-7; D perhaps matches TRBD2 (5 bases). CDR1 SGHAT and CDR2 FQNNGV come from the germline V gene. The V and J ends lost 4 bases and 6 bases respectively, with 13 bases between them. The CDR3 sequence is 13 residues long. In nucleotides, the CDR3 is TGTGCCAGCAGCTGGACTTCGTTGGGCGAGCAGTACTTC. This codes for CASSWTSLGEQYF.

The chain is built from TRBV19 and TRBJ1-1, with TRBD1 matching 7 bases. The CDR3 is 13 amino acids. Germline V gene data show CDR1 as LNHDA and CDR2 as SQIVND (reference sequence). J was trimmed by 6 bases and V by 7 bases; bases with no gene match: 8. The CDR3: CASTGGGYPEAFF. The CDR3, as DNA: TGTGCCAGTACCGGAGGGGGCTATCCTGAAGCTTTCTTT.

This chain links TRBV5-1 with TRBJ2-2; 10 bases match TRBD1. V lost 3 bases to trimming and J lost 6 bases; unmatched junction nucleotides: 2. The CDR3 spans 14 residues. Germline V gene data show CDR1 as SGHRS and CDR2 as YFSETQ. CDR3 DNA: TGCGCCAGCAGCTGGACAGGGGGTGCCGGGGAGCTGTTTTTT. Residues: CASSWTGGAGELFF.

V and J are TRBV10-2 and TRBJ1-2, with TRBD1 identical over 7 bases. This CDR3 contains 14 residues. J was trimmed by 8 bases and V by 2 bases; bases with no gene match: 8. The germline V gene has CDR1 WSHSY and CDR2 SAAADI. CDR3 sequence: CASSEMPYRGGYTF. CDR3 nucleotide sequence: TGCGCCAGCAGTGAGATGCCCTACAGGGGCGGCTACACCTTC.

The chain is built from TRBV30 and TRBJ1-1, with 7 bases identical to TRBD1. V was clipped by 4 bases and J by 4 bases; unmatched bases: 3. The CDR3 loop spans 12 amino acids. From germline, CDR1 is GTSNPN and CDR2 SVGIG (reference sequence). The CDR3 coding sequence is TGTGCCTGGACAGGGGGTAGCACTGAAGCTTTCTTT. Its protein is CAWTGGSTEAFF.

The V gene is TRBV7-8, the J gene TRBJ2-1; 11 bases line up with TRBD2. Germline loops: CDR1 SGHVS, CDR2 FQNEAQ. Trimming cost V 1 base and J 8 bases; bases outside gene matches: 13. The CDR3 consists of 18 residues. The chain's CDR3 is CASSLGLAGSSGSHEQFF. The CDR3 DNA sequence: TGTGCCAGCAGCTTAGGACTAGCGGGGAGCTCAGGATCCCATGAGCAGTTCTTC.

This chain uses TRBV7-8 with TRBJ2-5; TRBD2 agrees at 8 bases. The V gene end was trimmed by 5 bases and the J gene end by 3 bases; junction bases not matched to a gene: 11. The CDR3 is made up of 16 amino acids. Germline assignment: CDR1 SGHVS and CDR2 FQNEAQ. CDR3 in amino acids: CASSPSPSGLKETQYF. CDR3 nucleotide sequence: TGTGCCAGCAGCCCAAGCCCTAGCGGGCTCAAAGAGACCCAGTACTTC.

J is TRBJ1-1 and V is TRBV6-5; 7 bases match TRBD1. V trimming: 6 bases; J trimming: 2 bases; junction bases outside the gene matches: 6. Germline V CDR1 and CDR2: MNHEY, SVGAGI. The CDR3 spans 14 residues. This chain's CDR3 is CASRQGEFNTEAFF. In DNA form, the CDR3 reads TGTGCCAGCAGGCAGGGGGAATTTAACACTGAAGCTTTCTTT.

The rearrangement joins TRBV7-8 to TRBJ2-7; 8 bases map to TRBD2. The J segment lost 3 bases and the V segment lost 0 bases, leaving 10 bases of the junction unmatched. The CDR3 is made up of 17 amino acids. CDR1 is SGHVS, CDR2 FQNEAQ, per germline. The CDR3 here is CASSLAVRGGGLYEQYF. The CDR3 nucleotides read TGTGCCAGCAGCTTAGCGGTTCGGGGGGGAGGCCTCTACGAGCAGTACTTC.

The V gene is TRBV2, the J gene TRBJ1-3; D is perhaps TRBD1 (6 bases). The ends were cut back, 8 bases at V and 4 bases at J, with 15 bases in the middle. CDR3 length: 14 residues. Germline V CDR1 and CDR2: SNHLY, FYNNEI. In nucleotides, the CDR3 is TGTGCCAGCGGAAAAGGACAGCGAGGAAACACCATATATTTT. It yields the protein CASGKGQRGNTIYF.

The V and J genes are TRBV25-1 and TRBJ2-3; 9 bases match TRBD1. CDR3 length: 14 amino acids. Germline-derived CDR1 and CDR2 are MGHDK and SYGVNS. V was pared by 6 bases and J by 4 bases, with 5 bases of the junction left unmatched. The CDR3 spells CASRGTGYADTQYF. The CDR3 nucleotides read TGTGCCAGCAGGGGGACAGGGTATGCAGATACGCAGTATTTT.

This sequence joins TRBV3-1 (or the pseudogene TRBV3-2) and TRBJ1-1; D not resolved. Trimming shortened V by 2 bases and J by 3 bases, and 16 bases separated the two germline ends. The CDR3 consists of 16 residues. Looked up from germline, CDR1 is LGHDT and CDR2 is YNNKEL (reference sequence). The CDR3 reads CASSQRFLNPDTEAFF. DNA of the CDR3: TGTGCCAGCAGCCAAAGATTCCTTAATCCGGACACTGAAGCTTTCTTT.

The chain uses TRBV5-5 and TRBJ1-2; D uncertain. The ends were cut back, 5 bases at V and 4 bases at J, with 15 bases in the middle. This CDR3 contains 14 residues. Germline-derived CDR1 and CDR2 are SGHKS and YYEKEE (reference sequence). The CDR3 DNA reads TGTGCCAGCAGTCCTCCCCGGGTCGGCTATGGCTACACCTTC. It yields the protein CASSPPRVGYGYTF.

V usage is TRBV20-1 and J usage is TRBJ1-5; possibly TRBD1 for D (5 bases). V lost 3 bases, J lost 7 bases, and 7 bases lay in between. Germline-derived CDR1 and CDR2 are DFQATT and SNEGSKA (reference sequence). The length of the CDR3 is 11 residues. CDR3 amino acids: CSARGGQPQHF. The CDR3 bases are TGCAGTGCTAGGGGGGGACAGCCCCAGCATTTT.

The chain links TRBV27 to TRBJ2-3; TRBD2 aligns across 8 bases. Germline trimming cut 8 bases from V and 4 bases from J; bases unmatched to any gene: 8. Germline values: CDR1 MNHEY, CDR2 SMNVEV (reference sequence). CDR3 length: 14 residues. The CDR3 loop is CASAPGGGPDTQYF. CDR3 DNA: TGTGCCAGCGCTCCCGGGGGGGGCCCAGATACGCAGTATTTT.

This sequence joins TRBV5-4 and TRBJ2-7, with 7 positions matching TRBD1. The CDR3 covers 15 residues. Germline assignment: CDR1 SGHNT and CDR2 YYREEE (reference sequence). Trimming removed 1 base from V and 3 bases from J; junction bases left unmatched: 7. The CDR3 loop reads CASSLNRQGVYEQYF. CDR3 coding DNA: TGTGCCAGCAGCTTGAATCGACAGGGTGTCTACGAGCAGTACTTC.

This chain links TRBV12-3 or TRBV12-4 with TRBJ1-1, with TRBD1 as a possible D gene (6 bases). Between the trimmed V and J ends, which lost 2 bases and 11 bases, there was a span of 9 bases. The CDR3 has 11 residues. The CDR3 region has the DNA TGTGCCAGCAGTTTAATGGGGGCGGCTTTCTTT. Translated, it gives CASSLMGAAFF.

The chain carries TRBV19 and TRBJ1-6, with 8 positions matching TRBD1. The germline gives CDR1 LNHDA, CDR2 SQIVND (reference sequence). This CDR3 comprises 17 residues. The V segment lost 6 bases and the J segment 7 bases; nucleotides outside the gene matches: 14. The CDR3 is CASRQSKTGTGNSPLHF. The CDR3 DNA follows: TGTGCCAGTAGACAGTCTAAAACCGGGACAGGAAATTCACCCCTCCACTTT.

This chain uses TRBV30 with TRBJ2-7, with D perhaps TRBD2 (7 bases). Trimming left V 5 bases short and J 0 bases short, with 17 bases between. This CDR3 comprises 15 residues. In germline, CDR1 is GTSNPN, CDR2 SVGIG (reference sequence). The CDR3 is CAWEGGGRLSYEQYF. For the CDR3, the DNA is TGTGCCTGGGAAGGGGGGGGGCGACTCTCCTACGAGCAGTACTTC.

This clone was seen a handful of times. Here the CDR3 DNA reads TGTGCCAGCAGCTTGGCCGCGGGCCGACGAGGTGATCAGCCCCAGCATTTT. It codes for CASSLAAGRRGDQPQHF. This chain connects TRBV5-5 to TRBJ1-5, with no clear D. The germline V and J ends were trimmed by 0 bases and 5 bases, with 18 bases remaining between them. The CDR3 contains 17 residues. CDR1 SGHKS and CDR2 YYEKEE come from the germline V gene (reference sequence). Full variable domain (outside the CDR3, taken from reference TRBV5-5 and TRBJ1-5): DAGVTQSPTHLIKTRGQQVTLRCSPISGHKSVSWYQQVLGQGPQFIFQYYEKEERGRGNFPDRFSARQFPNYSSELNVNALLLGDSALYLCASSLAAGRRGDQPQHFGDGTRLSIL.

The rearrangement links TRBV29-1 to TRBJ2-1; possibly TRBD1 for D (6 bases). V was cut by 7 bases and J by 7 bases, with 11 bases left in between. This CDR3 comprises 11 residues. Germline CDR1 is SQVTM and CDR2 is ANQGSEA. The CDR3 here is CSGGQGNEQFF. CDR3 coding DNA: TGCAGCGGGGGCCAGGGGAATGAGCAGTTCTTC.